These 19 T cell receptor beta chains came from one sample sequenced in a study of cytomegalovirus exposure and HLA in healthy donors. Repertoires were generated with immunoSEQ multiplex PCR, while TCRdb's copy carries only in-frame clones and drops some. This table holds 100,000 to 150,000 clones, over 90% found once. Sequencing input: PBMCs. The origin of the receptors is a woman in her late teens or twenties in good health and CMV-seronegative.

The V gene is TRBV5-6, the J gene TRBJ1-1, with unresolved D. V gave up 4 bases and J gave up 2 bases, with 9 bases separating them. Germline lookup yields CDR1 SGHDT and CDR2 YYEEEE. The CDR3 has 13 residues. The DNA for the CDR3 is TGTGCCAGCAGCGTCTCGGTAAACACTGAAGCTTTCTTT. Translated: CASSVSVNTEAFF.

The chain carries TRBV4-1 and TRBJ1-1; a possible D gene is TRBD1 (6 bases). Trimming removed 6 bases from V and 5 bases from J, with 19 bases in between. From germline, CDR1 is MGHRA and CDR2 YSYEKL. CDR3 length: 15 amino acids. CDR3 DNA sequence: TGCGCCAGCAGGACCTGGGCAGGGGTTAATACTGAAGCTTTCTTT. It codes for CASRTWAGVNTEAFF.

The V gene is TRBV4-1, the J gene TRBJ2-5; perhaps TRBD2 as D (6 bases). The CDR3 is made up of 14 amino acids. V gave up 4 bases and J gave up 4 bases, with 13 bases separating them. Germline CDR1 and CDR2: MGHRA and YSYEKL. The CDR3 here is CASSPVGLGETQYF. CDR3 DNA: TGCGCCAGCAGCCCCGTGGGACTGGGAGAGACCCAGTACTTC.

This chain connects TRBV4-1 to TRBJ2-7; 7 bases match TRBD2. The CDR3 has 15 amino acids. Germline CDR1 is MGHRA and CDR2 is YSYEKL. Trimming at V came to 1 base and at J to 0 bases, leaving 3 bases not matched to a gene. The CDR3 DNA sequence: TGCGCCAGCAGCCAAGCCCGGGGGGACTCCTACGAGCAGTACTTC. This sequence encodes CASSQARGDSYEQYF.

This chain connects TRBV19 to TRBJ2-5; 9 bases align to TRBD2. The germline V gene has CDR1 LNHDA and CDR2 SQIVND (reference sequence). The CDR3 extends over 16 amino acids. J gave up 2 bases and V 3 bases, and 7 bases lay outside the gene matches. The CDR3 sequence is CASSMGGGREQETQYF. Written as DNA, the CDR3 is TGTGCCAGTAGTATGGGGGGCGGGAGGGAACAAGAGACCCAGTACTTC.

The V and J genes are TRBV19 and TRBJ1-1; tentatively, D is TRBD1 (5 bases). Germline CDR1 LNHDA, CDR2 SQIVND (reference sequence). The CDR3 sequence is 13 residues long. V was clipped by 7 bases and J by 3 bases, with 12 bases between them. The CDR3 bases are TGTGCCAGTACAAAGGGGAGGGACACTGAAGCTTTCTTT. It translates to CASTKGRDTEAFF.

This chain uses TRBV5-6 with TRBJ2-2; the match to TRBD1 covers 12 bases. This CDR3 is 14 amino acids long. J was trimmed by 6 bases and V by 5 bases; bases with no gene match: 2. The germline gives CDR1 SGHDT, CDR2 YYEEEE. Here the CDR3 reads CASRGQGASGELFF. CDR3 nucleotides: TGTGCCAGCAGGGGACAGGGGGCTTCCGGGGAGCTGTTTTTT.

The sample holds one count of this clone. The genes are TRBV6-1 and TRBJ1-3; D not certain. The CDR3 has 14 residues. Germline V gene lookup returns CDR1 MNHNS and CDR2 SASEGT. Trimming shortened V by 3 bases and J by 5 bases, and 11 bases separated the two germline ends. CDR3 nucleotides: TGTGCCAGCAGTGAGGTAGCAAGGCGAAACACCATATATTTT. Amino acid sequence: CASSEVARRNTIYF.

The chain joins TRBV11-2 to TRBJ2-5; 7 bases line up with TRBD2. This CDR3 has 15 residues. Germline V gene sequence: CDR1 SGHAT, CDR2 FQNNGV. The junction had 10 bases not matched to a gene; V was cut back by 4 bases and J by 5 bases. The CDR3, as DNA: TGTGCCAGCAGCTCCGGACCCCAGCGGGGCGAGACCCAGTACTTC. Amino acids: CASSSGPQRGETQYF.

CDR3 amino acids: CATSRDLVNLRETQYF. CDR3 in DNA: TGTGCCACCAGCAGAGATCTCGTCAACCTGAGAGAGACCCAGTACTTC. The rearrangement uses TRBV15 and TRBJ2-5; D not certain. The germline gives CDR1 LNHNV, CDR2 YYDKDF (reference sequence). The CDR3 consists of 16 residues. Between the trimmed V and J ends, which lost 0 bases and 4 bases, there was a span of 15 bases.

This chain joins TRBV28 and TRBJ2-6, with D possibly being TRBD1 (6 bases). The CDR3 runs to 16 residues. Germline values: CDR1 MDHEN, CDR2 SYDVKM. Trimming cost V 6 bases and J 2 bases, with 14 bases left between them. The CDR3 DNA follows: TGTGCCAGCAGGATAACAGGGCTGACTGGGGCCAACGTCCTGACTTTC. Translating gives CASRITGLTGANVLTF.

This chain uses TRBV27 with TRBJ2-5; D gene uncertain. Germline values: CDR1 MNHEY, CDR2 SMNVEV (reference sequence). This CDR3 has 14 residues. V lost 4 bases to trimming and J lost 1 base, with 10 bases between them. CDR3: CASSSPPLQETQYF. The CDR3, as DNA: TGTGCCAGCAGTTCCCCTCCTCTCCAAGAGACCCAGTACTTC.

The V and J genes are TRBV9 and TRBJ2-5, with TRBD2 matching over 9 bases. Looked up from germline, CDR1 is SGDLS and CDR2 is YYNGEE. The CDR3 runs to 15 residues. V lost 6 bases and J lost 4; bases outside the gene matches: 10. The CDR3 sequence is CASTDAGGAGETQYF. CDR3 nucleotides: TGTGCCAGCACCGATGCGGGGGGGGCTGGAGAGACCCAGTACTTC.

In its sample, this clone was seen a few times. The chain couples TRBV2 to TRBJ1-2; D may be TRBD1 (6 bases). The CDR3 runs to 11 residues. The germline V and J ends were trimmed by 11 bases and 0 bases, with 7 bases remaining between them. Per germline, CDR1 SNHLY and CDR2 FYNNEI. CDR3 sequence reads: CADRTNYGYTF. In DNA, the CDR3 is TGTGCCGACAGGACTAACTATGGCTACACCTTC.

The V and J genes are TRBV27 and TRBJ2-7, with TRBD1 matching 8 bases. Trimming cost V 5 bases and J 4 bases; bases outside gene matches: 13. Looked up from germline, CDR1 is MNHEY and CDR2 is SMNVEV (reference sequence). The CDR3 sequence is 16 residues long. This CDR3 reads CASSPGWAGGVYEQYF. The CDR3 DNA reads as TGTGCCAGCAGTCCCGGGTGGGCAGGGGGCGTTTACGAGCAGTACTTC.

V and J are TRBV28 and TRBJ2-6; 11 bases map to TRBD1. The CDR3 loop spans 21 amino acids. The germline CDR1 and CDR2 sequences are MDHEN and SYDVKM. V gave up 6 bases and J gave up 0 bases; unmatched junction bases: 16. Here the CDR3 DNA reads TGTGCCAGCAGGGGGACAGGGGGGTCTTGGACCCTCTCCTCTGGGGCCAACGTCCTGACTTTC. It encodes CASRGTGGSWTLSSGANVLTF.

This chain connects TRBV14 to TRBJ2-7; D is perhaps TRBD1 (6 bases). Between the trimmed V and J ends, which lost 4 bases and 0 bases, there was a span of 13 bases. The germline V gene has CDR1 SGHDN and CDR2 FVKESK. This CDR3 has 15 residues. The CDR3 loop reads CASSPLTGRSYEQYF. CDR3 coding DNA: TGTGCCAGCAGCCCTTTGACAGGCCGCTCCTACGAGCAGTACTTC.

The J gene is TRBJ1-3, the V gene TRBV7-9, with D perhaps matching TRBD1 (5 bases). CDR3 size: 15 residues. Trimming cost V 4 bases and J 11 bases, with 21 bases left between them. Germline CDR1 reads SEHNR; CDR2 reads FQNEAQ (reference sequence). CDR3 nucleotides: TGTGCCAGCAGCTCCCATCACCCGGGGGTCATCGCCATATATTTT. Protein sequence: CASSSHHPGVIAIYF.

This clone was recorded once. CDR3 nucleotides: TGTGCCAGCAGCCCAAGCGGGGGACCGGGGAGGACTGAAGCTTTCTTT. It yields the protein CASSPSGGPGRTEAFF. V and J are TRBV9 and TRBJ1-1; D perhaps matches TRBD1 (5 bases). Looked up from germline, CDR1 is SGDLS and CDR2 is YYNGEE. V dropped 4 bases and J dropped 5 bases, with 21 bases sitting between them. The CDR3 length is 16 residues.